The 12 T cell receptor beta chains in this list originate from one sample, sequenced in a study of CD8 T cell repertoires and HIV-1 epitope variants. Sequencing used immunoSEQ multiplex PCR; TCRdb keeps in-frame clones, though not all of them. The table includes roughly 100,000 clones, around 67% detected once. The sample comprised uncultured baseline CD8+ T cells from peripheral blood mononuclear cells (PBMCs). These TCRs come from a male donor with HIV.

The J gene is TRBJ2-1, the V gene TRBV5-1, with D tentatively TRBD1 (5 bases). Trimming cost V 5 bases and J 7 bases, with 13 bases left between them. Per the germline V gene, CDR1 is SGHRS and CDR2 is YFSETQ. The CDR3 is made up of 13 amino acids. CDR3 coding DNA: TGCGCCAGCAGGGGCAGGGTTTTGAATGAGCAGTTCTTC. It specifies CASRGRVLNEQFF.

V is TRBV14 and J is TRBJ2-5, with D possibly TRBD1 on 6 matching bases. V lost 0 bases and J 13 bases, leaving 15 bases between the germline ends. The CDR3 runs 13 residues. Germline V lookup: CDR1 SGHDN, CDR2 FVKESK. CDR3: CASSQEALGGMYF. As DNA, the CDR3 is TGTGCCAGCAGCCAAGAAGCGCTTGGGGGCATGTACTTC.

The chain joins TRBV28 to TRBJ2-5; 10 bases map to TRBD1. The CDR3 runs 16 residues. Germline CDR1 MDHEN, CDR2 SYDVKM. Trimming at V came to 5 bases and at J to 2 bases, leaving 8 bases not matched to a gene. The CDR3 sequence: CASSPRTGGTQETQYF. The DNA for the CDR3 is TGTGCCAGCAGTCCCCGGACAGGGGGGACTCAAGAGACCCAGTACTTC.

This clone came up a few times. This chain links TRBV7-2 with TRBJ2-7; D is perhaps TRBD2 (5 bases). The CDR3 loop spans 15 amino acids. The germline V and J ends were trimmed by 5 bases and 5 bases, with 19 bases remaining between them. Germline V gene data show CDR1 as SGHTA and CDR2 as FQGNSA. This CDR3 is CASSPTSSAGHEQYF. In DNA form, the CDR3 reads TGTGCCAGCAGCCCCACATCGTCGGCGGGTCACGAGCAGTACTTC.

V usage is TRBV19 and J usage is TRBJ1-5, with TRBD1 matching over 8 bases. The ends lost 4 bases at V and 2 bases at J; junction bases unmatched: 1. The germline gives CDR1 LNHDA, CDR2 SQIVND (reference sequence). The CDR3 has 14 residues. The DNA for the CDR3 is TGTGCCAGTAGTACGACAGGGGGCAATCAGCCCCAGCATTTT. Encoded protein: CASSTTGGNQPQHF.

The rearrangement uses TRBV27 and TRBJ2-5, with D maybe TRBD2 (5 bases). With 5 bases removed from V and 1 base from J, the gap between germline ends came to 14 bases. This CDR3 contains 15 residues. CDR1 is MNHEY, CDR2 SMNVEV, per germline (reference sequence). The CDR3: CASSKRGSAQETQYF. The CDR3 bases are TGTGCCAGCAGTAAACGGGGTTCGGCCCAAGAGACCCAGTACTTC.

V is TRBV28 and J is TRBJ2-1, with 10 bases matching TRBD2. Germline V gene sequence: CDR1 MDHEN, CDR2 SYDVKM. CDR3 length equals 14 residues. The junction had 6 bases not matched to a gene; V was cut back by 5 bases and J by 8 bases. The CDR3 DNA reads TGTGCCAGCAGTCGACCCGGGACTAGCGATGAGCAGTTCTTC. It is translated as CASSRPGTSDEQFF.

V and J are TRBV2 and TRBJ1-5; unclear D gene. Germline V gene sequence: CDR1 SNHLY, CDR2 FYNNEI. CDR3 length: 15 amino acids. V was pared by 6 bases and J by 1 base, with 13 bases between. The CDR3, as DNA: TGTGCCAGCAGAGTCCGAGGGATCAGCAATCAGCCCCAGCATTTT. It is translated as CASRVRGISNQPQHF.

The CDR3 loop reads CASSEIGGAEAFF. The DNA of the CDR3 is TGTGCCAGCAGTGAAATCGGGGGCGCTGAAGCTTTCTTT. The rearrangement uses TRBV6-1 and TRBJ1-1; D is perhaps TRBD1 (6 bases). The length of the CDR3 is 13 residues. The germline CDR1 and CDR2 sequences are MNHNS and SASEGT. V was clipped by 2 bases and J by 6 bases, with 10 bases between them.

The chain has TRBV2 and TRBJ2-7; possibly TRBD2 for D (6 bases). Germline assignment: CDR1 SNHLY and CDR2 FYNNEI. The CDR3 is 14 residues long. The V end was cut by 3 bases, the J end by 0 bases, with 9 bases between. The CDR3 loop is CASSERGYSYEQYF. DNA for the CDR3: TGTGCCAGCAGTGAGCGGGGATACTCCTACGAGCAGTACTTC.

This chain links TRBV5-1 with TRBJ2-7; TRBD1 might be the D (5 bases). CDR3 length equals 14 residues. The V end lost 0 bases, the J end lost 2 bases, and 9 bases lay between the germline ends. CDR1 and CDR2 from the germline V gene are SGHRS and YFSETQ. CDR3 coding DNA: TGCGCCAGCAGCTTGGGGACAACCGCCTACGAGCAGTACTTC. Translating gives CASSLGTTAYEQYF.

The chain recombines TRBV10-1 with TRBJ2-6; TRBD1 aligns across 7 bases. The junction had 15 bases not matched to a gene; V was cut back by 7 bases and J by 3 bases. CDR3 length: 18 residues. Germline V gene lookup returns CDR1 WNHNN and CDR2 SYGVQD (reference sequence). CDR3 residues: CASKGRQGASGGANVLTF. DNA for the CDR3: TGCGCCAGCAAAGGAAGACAGGGAGCCTCCGGTGGGGCCAACGTCCTGACTTTC.